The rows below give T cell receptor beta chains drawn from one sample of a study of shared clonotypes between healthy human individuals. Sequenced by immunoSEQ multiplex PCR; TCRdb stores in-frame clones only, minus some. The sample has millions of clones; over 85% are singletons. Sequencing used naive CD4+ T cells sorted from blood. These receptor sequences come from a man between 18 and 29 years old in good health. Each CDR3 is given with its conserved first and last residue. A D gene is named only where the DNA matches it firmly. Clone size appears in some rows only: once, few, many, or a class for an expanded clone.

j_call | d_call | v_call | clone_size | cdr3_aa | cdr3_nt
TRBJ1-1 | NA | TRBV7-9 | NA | CASSLQQRISEAFF | TGTGCCAGCAGCTTACAGCAGAGGATCAGTGAAGCTTTCTTT
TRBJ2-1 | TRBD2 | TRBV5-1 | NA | CASSSTSASYNEQFF | TGCGCCAGCAGCTCCACTAGCGCTTCCTACAATGAGCAGTTCTTC
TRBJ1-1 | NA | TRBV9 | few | CASSVVSGWTEAFF | TGTGCCAGCAGCGTAGTATCAGGGTGGACTGAAGCTTTCTTT
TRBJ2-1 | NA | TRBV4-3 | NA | CASSQEAYNEQFF | TGCGCCAGCAGCCAAGAGGCCTACAATGAGCAGTTCTTC
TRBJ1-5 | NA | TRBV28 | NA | CASHGGPNQPQHF | TGTGCCAGCCACGGGGGCCCCAATCAGCCCCAGCATTTT
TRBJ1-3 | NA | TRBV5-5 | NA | CASNKGPGGNTIYF | TGTGCCAGCAACAAGGGACCTGGCGGAAACACCATATATTTT
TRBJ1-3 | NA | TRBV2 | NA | CASSERPTVSGNTIYF | TGTGCCAGCAGTGAAAGGCCCACGGTCTCTGGAAACACCATATATTTT
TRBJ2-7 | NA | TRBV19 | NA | CASSPAGLAYEQYF | TGTGCCAGTAGTCCTGCGGGGCTAGCCTACGAGCAGTACTTC
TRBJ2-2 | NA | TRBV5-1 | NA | CASSLGAGDLSTGELFF | TGCGCCAGCAGCTTGGGCGCCGGAGACCTCTCCACCGGGGAGCTGTTTTTT
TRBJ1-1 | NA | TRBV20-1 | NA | CSAVRVGGAFF | TGCAGTGCTGTCAGGGTGGGCGGAGCTTTCTTT
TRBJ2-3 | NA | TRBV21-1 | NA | CASSLRRGNLDTDTQYF | TGTGCCAGCAGTCTGAGAAGAGGGAATCTCGACACAGATACGCAGTATTTT
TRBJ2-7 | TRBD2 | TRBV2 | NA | CASSEVGAGVIYEQYF | TGTGCCAGCAGTGAAGTCGGGGCGGGAGTGATCTACGAGCAGTACTTC
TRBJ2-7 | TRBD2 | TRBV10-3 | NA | CAIGASGSVSSYEQYF | TGTGCCATCGGGGCTAGCGGGAGTGTTAGCTCCTACGAGCAGTACTTC
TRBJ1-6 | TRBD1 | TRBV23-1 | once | CASSQSPPGQGNSPLHF | TGCGCCAGCAGTCAATCACCCCCGGGACAGGGTAACTCACCCCTCCACTTT